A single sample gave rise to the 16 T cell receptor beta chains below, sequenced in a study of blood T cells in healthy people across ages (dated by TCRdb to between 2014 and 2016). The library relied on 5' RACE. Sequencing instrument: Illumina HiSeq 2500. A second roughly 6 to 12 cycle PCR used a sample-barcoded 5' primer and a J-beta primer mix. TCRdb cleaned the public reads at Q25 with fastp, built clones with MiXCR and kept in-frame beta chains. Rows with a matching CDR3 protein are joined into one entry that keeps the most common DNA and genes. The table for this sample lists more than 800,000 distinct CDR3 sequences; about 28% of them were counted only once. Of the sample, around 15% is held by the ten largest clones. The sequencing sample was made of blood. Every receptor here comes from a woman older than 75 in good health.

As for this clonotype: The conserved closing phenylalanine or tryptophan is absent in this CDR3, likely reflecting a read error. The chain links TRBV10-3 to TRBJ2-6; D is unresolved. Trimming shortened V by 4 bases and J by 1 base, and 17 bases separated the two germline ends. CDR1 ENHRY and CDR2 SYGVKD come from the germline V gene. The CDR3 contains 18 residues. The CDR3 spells CAISGVAGVASGANVLTC. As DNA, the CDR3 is TGTGCCATCAGTGGGGTTGCAGGAGTTGCGTCTGGGGCCAACGTCCTGACTTGC.

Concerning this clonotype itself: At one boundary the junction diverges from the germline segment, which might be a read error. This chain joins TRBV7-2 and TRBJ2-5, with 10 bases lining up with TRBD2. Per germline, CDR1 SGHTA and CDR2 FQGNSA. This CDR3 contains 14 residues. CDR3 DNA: TGTGCCAACAGCTTAGCGGGGGGCGGTGAGACCCAGTACTTC. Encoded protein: CANSLAGGGETQYF.

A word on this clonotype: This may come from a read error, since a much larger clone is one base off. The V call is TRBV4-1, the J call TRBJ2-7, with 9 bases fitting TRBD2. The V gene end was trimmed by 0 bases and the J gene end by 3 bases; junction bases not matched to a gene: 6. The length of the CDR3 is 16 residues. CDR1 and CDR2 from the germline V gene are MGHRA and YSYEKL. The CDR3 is CASSQDALRGGYEQYF. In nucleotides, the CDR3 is TGCGCCAGCAGCCAAGATGCCCTGCGGGGGGGCTACGAGCAGTACTTC.

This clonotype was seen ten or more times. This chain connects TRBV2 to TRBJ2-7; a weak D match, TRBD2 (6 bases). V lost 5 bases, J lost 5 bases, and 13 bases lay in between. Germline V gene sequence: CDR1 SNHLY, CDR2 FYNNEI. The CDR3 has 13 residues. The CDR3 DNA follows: TGTGCCAGCAGTCGGCAGGAGGGGCACGAGCAGTACTTC. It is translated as CASSRQEGHEQYF.

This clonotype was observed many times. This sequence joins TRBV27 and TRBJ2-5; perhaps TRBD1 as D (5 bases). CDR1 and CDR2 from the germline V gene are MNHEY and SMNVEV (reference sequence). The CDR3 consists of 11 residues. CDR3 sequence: CTWTSQETQYF. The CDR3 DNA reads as TGTACCTGGACATCTCAAGAGACCCAGTACTTC.

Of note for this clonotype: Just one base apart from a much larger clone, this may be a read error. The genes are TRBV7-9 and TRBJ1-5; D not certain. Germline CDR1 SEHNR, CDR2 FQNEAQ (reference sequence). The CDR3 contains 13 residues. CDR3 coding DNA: TGTGCCAACAGCCCGTCAGGCAATCAGCCCCAGCATTTT. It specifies CANSPSGNQPQHF.

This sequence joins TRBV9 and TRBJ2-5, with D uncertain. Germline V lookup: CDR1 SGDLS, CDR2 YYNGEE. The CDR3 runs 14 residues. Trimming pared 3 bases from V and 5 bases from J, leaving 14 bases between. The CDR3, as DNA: TGTGCCAGCAGCGCAAGGGCCTTGGAGGAGACCCAGTACTTC. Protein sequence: CASSARALEETQYF.

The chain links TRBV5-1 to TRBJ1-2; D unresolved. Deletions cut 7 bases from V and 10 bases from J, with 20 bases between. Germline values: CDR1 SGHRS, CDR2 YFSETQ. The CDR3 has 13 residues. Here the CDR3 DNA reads TGCGCCAGCTCAAACTCGGCGTCTCGAAACTACACCTTC. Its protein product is CASSNSASRNYTF.

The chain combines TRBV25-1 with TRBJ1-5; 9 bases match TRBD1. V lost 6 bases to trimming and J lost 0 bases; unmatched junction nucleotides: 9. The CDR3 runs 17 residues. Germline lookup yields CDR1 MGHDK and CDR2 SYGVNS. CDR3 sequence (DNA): TGTGCCAGCAGCCCGGGACAGGGCCGTTATAGCAATCAGCCCCAGCATTTT. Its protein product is CASSPGQGRYSNQPQHF.

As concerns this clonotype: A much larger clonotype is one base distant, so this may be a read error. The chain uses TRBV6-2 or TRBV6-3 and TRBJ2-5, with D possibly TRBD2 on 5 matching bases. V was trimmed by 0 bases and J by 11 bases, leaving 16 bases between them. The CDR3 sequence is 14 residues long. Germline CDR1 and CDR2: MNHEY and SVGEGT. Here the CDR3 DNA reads TGTGCCAGCAGTTACTCGGCGGGTTTATTGGGGCAGTACTTC. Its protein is CASSYSAGLLGQYF.

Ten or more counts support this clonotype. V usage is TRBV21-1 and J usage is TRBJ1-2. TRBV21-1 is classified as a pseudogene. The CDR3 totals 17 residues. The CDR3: CASSNSEYQGLNYGYTF. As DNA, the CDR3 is TGTGCCAGCAGCAATTCCGAGTACCAAGGGCTTAACTATGGCTACACCTTC.

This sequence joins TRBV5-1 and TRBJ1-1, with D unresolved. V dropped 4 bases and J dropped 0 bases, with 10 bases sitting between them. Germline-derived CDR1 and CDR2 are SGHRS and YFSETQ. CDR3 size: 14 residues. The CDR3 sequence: CASSQLSLNTEAFF. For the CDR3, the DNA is TGCGCCAGCAGCCAACTCAGTTTGAACACTGAAGCTTTCTTT.

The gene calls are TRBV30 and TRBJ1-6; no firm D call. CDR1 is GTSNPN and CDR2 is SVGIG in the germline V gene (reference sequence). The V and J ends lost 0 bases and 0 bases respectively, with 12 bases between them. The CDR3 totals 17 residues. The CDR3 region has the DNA TGTGCCTGGAGTGTACGGCGACCGAGCTCCTATAATTCACCCCTCCACTTT. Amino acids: CAWSVRRPSSYNSPLHF.

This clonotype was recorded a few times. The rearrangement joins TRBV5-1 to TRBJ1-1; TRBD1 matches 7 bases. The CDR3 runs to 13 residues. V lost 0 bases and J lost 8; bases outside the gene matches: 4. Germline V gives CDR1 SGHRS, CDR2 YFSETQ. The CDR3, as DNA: TGCGCCAGCAGCTTGGGTTCGACAGGGGAAGCTTTCTTT. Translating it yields CASSLGSTGEAFF.

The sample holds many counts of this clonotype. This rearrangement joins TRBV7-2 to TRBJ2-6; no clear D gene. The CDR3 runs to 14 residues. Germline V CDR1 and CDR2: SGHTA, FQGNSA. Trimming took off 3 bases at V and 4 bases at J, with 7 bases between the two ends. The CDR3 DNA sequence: TGTGCCAGCAGCTTGGCGCGGGGGGCCAACGTCCTGACTTTC. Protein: CASSLARGANVLTF. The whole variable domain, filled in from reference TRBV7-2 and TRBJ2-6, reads GAGVSQSPSNKVTEKGKDVELRCDPISGHTALYWYRQSLGQGLEFLIYFQGNSAPDKSGLPSDRFSAERTGGSVSTLTIQRTQQEDSAVYLCASSLARGANVLTFGAGSRLTVL.

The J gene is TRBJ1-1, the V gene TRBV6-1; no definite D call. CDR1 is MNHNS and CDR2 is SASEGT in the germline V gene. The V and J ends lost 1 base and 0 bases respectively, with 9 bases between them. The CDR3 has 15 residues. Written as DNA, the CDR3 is TGTGCCAGCAGTGAAGGGGCGAGTATGAACACTGAAGCTTTCTTT. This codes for CASSEGASMNTEAFF.